This is a list of T cell receptor beta chains from one sample in a study of cytomegalovirus exposure and HLA in healthy donors. Profiled with immunoSEQ multiplex PCR; TCRdb holds only in-frame clones, not every one. Counted here are about 210,000 clones, roughly 80% occurring once; the ten biggest clones make up about 3.4%. Material for sequencing was PBMCs. The source is a man between 35 and 55 years old in good health and CMV-seropositive. Each CDR3 is given with its conserved first and last residue. The order of the fields is V gene, J gene, clone size, D gene, CDR3 protein, CDR3 DNA. A D gene is named only where the DNA matches it firmly. Clone size is not always given. Where it is, it says once, few, many or a class for expanded clones.

V: TRBV27; J: TRBJ2-7; size: -; D: -; CDR3: CASSLSRANYEQYF; DNA: TGTGCCAGCAGTTTATCGCGGGCCAACTACGAGCAGTACTTC
V: TRBV19; J: TRBJ2-3; size: -; D: TRBD2; CDR3: CASIPTGLAGGLSTDTQYF; DNA: TGTGCCAGTATCCCAACGGGACTAGCGGGGGGCCTAAGCACAGATACGCAGTATTTT
V: TRBV2; J: TRBJ2-7; size: -; D: TRBD2; CDR3: CASSDGSGGPSYEQYF; DNA: TGTGCCAGCAGTGATGGAAGCGGGGGACCCTCCTACGAGCAGTACTTC
V: TRBV6-5; J: TRBJ2-7; size: -; D: -; CDR3: CASSPQGGTYEQYF; DNA: TGTGCCAGCAGTCCACAGGGGGGGACCTACGAGCAGTACTTC
V: TRBV5-1; J: TRBJ1-2; size: -; D: -; CDR3: CASSLAGQLTNYGYTF; DNA: TGCGCCAGCAGCTTGGCGGGTCAGCTGACTAACTATGGCTACACCTTC
V: TRBV14; J: TRBJ1-3; size: -; D: TRBD1; CDR3: CASSQRTGPATIYF; DNA: TGTGCCAGCAGCCAACGGACAGGACCTGCCACCATATATTTT
V: TRBV7-3; J: TRBJ2-5; size: few; D: -; CDR3: CASSLKSQETQYF; DNA: TGTGCCAGCAGCTTAAAATCTCAAGAGACCCAGTACTTC
V: TRBV4-1; J: TRBJ1-5; size: -; D: TRBD1; CDR3: CASSQFYDREDQPQHF; DNA: TGCGCCAGCAGCCAATTCTACGACAGGGAAGATCAGCCCCAGCATTTT
V: TRBV9; J: TRBJ2-7; size: -; D: TRBD2; CDR3: CASSVRRLAEPLYEQYF; DNA: TGTGCCAGCAGCGTAAGAAGGCTAGCGGAACCCTTGTACGAGCAGTACTTC
V: TRBV7-2; J: TRBJ2-3; size: few; D: TRBD2; CDR3: CASRDRTSGRSEPDTQYF; DNA: TGTGCCAGCAGGGACAGGACTAGCGGGAGATCCGAGCCAGATACGCAGTATTTT
V: TRBV19; J: TRBJ1-5; size: few; D: TRBD1; CDR3: CASSAGGYSNQPQHF; DNA: TGTGCCAGTAGCGCAGGGGGTTATAGCAATCAGCCCCAGCATTTT
V: TRBV28; J: TRBJ2-2; size: -; D: -; CDR3: CASSLPGANTGELFF; DNA: TGTGCCAGCAGTTTACCAGGGGCGAACACCGGGGAGCTGTTTTTT
V: TRBV18; J: TRBJ2-2; size: -; D: -; CDR3: CASSPSHRTGELFF; DNA: TGTGCCAGCTCACCAAGCCATCGAACTGGGGAGCTGTTTTTT
V: TRBV13; J: TRBJ2-1; size: -; D: TRBD2; CDR3: CASSLGGLAGSSYNEQFF; DNA: TGTGCCAGCAGCTTAGGGGGACTAGCGGGGAGTTCCTACAATGAGCAGTTCTTC
V: TRBV6-5; J: TRBJ2-7; size: -; D: -; CDR3: CASSYLSPNEQYF; DNA: TGTGCCAGCAGTTACTTGTCCCCCAACGAGCAGTACTTC
V: TRBV19; J: TRBJ1-6; size: -; D: TRBD1; CDR3: CASRPDRDSPLHF; DNA: TGTGCCAGTAGACCGGACAGGGATTCACCCCTCCACTTT
V: TRBV5-1; J: TRBJ1-1; size: -; D: -; CDR3: CASRFPSAGAQDTEAFF; DNA: TGCGCCAGCAGATTCCCCTCAGCGGGGGCTCAAGACACTGAAGCTTTCTTT
V: TRBV27; J: TRBJ2-1; size: -; D: -; CDR3: CASSFLATDDEQFF; DNA: TGTGCCAGCAGTTTCCTAGCAACAGACGATGAGCAGTTCTTC
V: TRBV7-7; J: TRBJ2-1; size: -; D: TRBD2; CDR3: CASSFQLAGVDEQFF; DNA: TGTGCCAGCAGCTTTCAACTAGCGGGAGTCGATGAGCAGTTCTTC
V: TRBV4-1; J: TRBJ2-6; size: -; D: -; CDR3: CASSLPDSFSGANVLTF; DNA: TGCGCCAGCAGCCTACCTGACAGCTTTTCTGGGGCCAACGTCCTGACTTTC
V: TRBV7-8; J: TRBJ1-2; size: -; D: -; CDR3: CASSLSQISYGYTF; DNA: TGTGCCAGCAGCTTATCTCAGATCAGCTATGGCTACACCTTC
V: TRBV5-1; J: TRBJ2-1; size: few; D: TRBD1; CDR3: CASSLRDRGTYNEQFF; DNA: TGCGCCAGCAGCCTCCGGGACAGGGGTACCTACAATGAGCAGTTCTTC
V: TRBV5-1; J: TRBJ2-5; size: -; D: -; CDR3: CASSLLGEIGETQYF; DNA: TGCGCCAGCAGCTTGCTCGGGGAAATCGGAGAGACCCAGTACTTC
V: TRBV7-2; J: TRBJ1-1; size: few; D: -; CDR3: CASSLVGGNEAFF; DNA: TGTGCCAGCAGCTTAGTTGGAGGGAATGAAGCTTTCTTT
V: TRBV28; J: TRBJ2-1; size: -; D: TRBD2; CDR3: CASSLLTSGRNEQFF; DNA: TGTGCCAGCAGTTTATTGACTAGCGGGAGGAATGAGCAGTTCTTC
V: TRBV7-6; J: TRBJ2-5; size: -; D: -; CDR3: CASSLGQGSQETQYF; DNA: TGTGCCAGCAGCTTAGGGCAGGGAAGTCAAGAGACCCAGTACTTC
V: TRBV27; J: TRBJ1-5; size: -; D: -; CDR3: CASSRPGENQPQHF; DNA: TGTGCCAGCAGCCGCCCAGGGGAGAATCAGCCCCAGCATTTT
V: TRBV10-3; J: TRBJ2-5; size: few; D: TRBD2; CDR3: CAISEPGLAGGPQQGTQYF; DNA: TGTGCCATCAGTGAGCCGGGACTAGCGGGAGGGCCCCAGCAAGGGACCCAGTACTTC
V: TRBV14; J: TRBJ1-2; size: few; D: TRBD1; CDR3: CASSQTTGRGYTF; DNA: TGTGCCAGCAGCCAAACGACAGGGCGCGGCTACACCTTC
V: TRBV7-2; J: TRBJ2-2; size: -; D: -; CDR3: CASSPQGYTGELFF; DNA: TGTGCCAGCAGCCCCCAGGGGTATACCGGGGAGCTGTTTTTT
V: TRBV6-6; J: TRBJ1-4; size: -; D: TRBD1; CDR3: CASSTDRVNEKLFF; DNA: TGTGCCAGCAGCACGGACAGGGTTAATGAAAAACTGTTTTTT
V: TRBV14; J: TRBJ2-1; size: -; D: TRBD2; CDR3: CASSPRQLAGVIGEQFF; DNA: TGTGCCAGCAGCCCACGTCAACTAGCGGGAGTGATCGGTGAGCAGTTCTTC